Listed below are T cell receptor beta chains from one sample, sequenced in a study of blood T cell repertoires in COVID-19. The method was immunoSEQ multiplex PCR; TCRdb's version includes in-frame clones alone and lacks a portion of them. This table has approximately 14,000 clones, about 87% appearing once. Source material: peripheral blood. These receptors were taken from a human donor in a cohort sampled during active COVID-19. Both conserved end residues are part of each CDR3. A D gene is named only where the DNA matches it firmly. Expanded clones are given a class, and other clones once, few, many or no size at all.

d_gene	v_gene	j_gene	abundance	CDR3nt	CDR3aa
NA	TRBV27	TRBJ2-1	NA	TGTGCCAGTTCGAGGCAGGGGGAGCAGTTCTTC	CASSRQGEQFF
TRBD2	TRBV19	TRBJ2-1	NA	TGTGCCAGTAGCAATCTAGCGGCTTCCTACAATGAGCAGTTCTTC	CASSNLAASYNEQFF
TRBD2	TRBV29-1	TRBJ2-3	NA	TGCAGCGTTGGACTAGCGGGAGTAACAGATACGCAGTATTTT	CSVGLAGVTDTQYF
TRBD1	TRBV19	TRBJ2-2	NA	TGTGCCAGTAGTGGGACAGGGCGGGGGTCCGGGGAGCTGTTTTTT	CASSGTGRGSGELFF
NA	TRBV6-6	TRBJ2-7	NA	TGTGCCAGCAGTCCGGGGACACGCTACGAGCAGTACTTC	CASSPGTRYEQYF
TRBD1	TRBV19	TRBJ1-2	NA	TGTGCCAGTACAAGAGGAGGGGGCCGGTATGGCTACACCTTC	CASTRGGGRYGYTF
NA	TRBV11-2	TRBJ1-1	NA	TGTGCCAGCAGCTTAGGGCAGTACACTGAAGCTTTCTTT	CASSLGQYTEAFF
NA	TRBV15	TRBJ1-3	NA	TGTGCCACCAGCGCAGGAGGCATGGGGACCATATATTTT	CATSAGGMGTIYF
TRBD2	TRBV19	TRBJ2-7	NA	TGTGCCAGTAGTATAGACCCTAGCGGGAGCTACGAGCAGTACTTC	CASSIDPSGSYEQYF
TRBD2	TRBV6-5	TRBJ2-1	NA	TGTGCCAGCAGTTCCCGACTAGCGGGGGGGCGAAATGAGCAGTTCTTC	CASSSRLAGGRNEQFF
NA	TRBV19	TRBJ1-5	NA	TGTGCCAGTAGTATGGACAGTTATCAGCCCCAGCATTTT	CASSMDSYQPQHF
NA	TRBV2	TRBJ2-1	once	TGTGCCAGCAGAGAGATAGGGGTAGAGTGGTACGCCGAGCAGTTCTTC	CASREIGVEWYAEQFF
TRBD1	TRBV23-1	TRBJ1-1	once	TGCGCCAGCAGTCAATCGACAGGGGTGGCTGAAGCTTTCTTT	CASSQSTGVAEAFF
TRBD2	TRBV6-6	TRBJ2-7	NA	TGTGCCAGCAGCCGACCGGGAGGGGCAGGAAGCTCCTACGAGCAGTACTTC	CASSRPGGAGSSYEQYF
TRBD1	TRBV19	TRBJ1-2	NA	TGTGCCAGTAGAGGGGGGACAGTCGCGAACTATGGCTACACCTTC	CASRGGTVANYGYTF
TRBD2	TRBV9	TRBJ2-1	NA	TGTGCCAGCAGCGTAGTGGCTAGCGGCAATGAGCAGTTCTTC	CASSVVASGNEQFF
TRBD2	TRBV11-2	TRBJ2-1	NA	TGTGCCAGCAGCTTAGGACTAGCGGGAGGAAGGCGGTCCTACAATGAGCAGTTCTTC	CASSLGLAGGRRSYNEQFF
NA	TRBV9	TRBJ1-2	NA	TGTGCCAGCAGCGTAGAAGGGGCCCTTTTTGGCTACACCTTC	CASSVEGALFGYTF
TRBD1	TRBV30	TRBJ1-2	NA	TGTGCCTGGAGTTATACAGGGGGCGCAGGGGGCTACACCTTC	CAWSYTGGAGGYTF
TRBD1	TRBV27	TRBJ2-7	NA	TGTGCCGGACCCAAGGACAGGGTTGATCGGGGACACTACGAGCAGTACTTC	CAGPKDRVDRGHYEQYF
NA	TRBV14	TRBJ2-5	NA	TGTGCCAGCAGCCCTTGGAGAGAAACCCAAGAGACCCAGTACTTC	CASSPWRETQETQYF
NA	TRBV4-3	TRBJ2-7	NA	TGCGCCAGAGATATCGGCTTTGGACAGTACTACGAGCAGTACTTC	CARDIGFGQYYEQYF
TRBD1	TRBV11-2	TRBJ2-7	NA	TGTGCCAGCAGCTTATCGGGACAGGGAGGGGTCGAGCAGTACTTC	CASSLSGQGGVEQYF
TRBD1	TRBV5-6	TRBJ2-3	NA	TGTGCCAGCAGCCCGGACAGGGGTAAGGCAGATACGCAGTATTTT	CASSPDRGKADTQYF
TRBD1	TRBV6-1	TRBJ1-5	NA	TGTGCCAGCAGTGAAAGTCTGGGACAGAGGCCCTATAGCAATCAGCCCCAGCATTTT	CASSESLGQRPYSNQPQHF
TRBD2	TRBV7-9	TRBJ2-1	NA	TGTGCCAGCAGCTTAACAGCGGGGGGTGTACATGAGCAGTTCTTC	CASSLTAGGVHEQFF
TRBD1	TRBV5-1	TRBJ1-2	NA	TGCGCCAGCAGCCCTGGGACAGGTCTTTATGGCTACACCTTC	CASSPGTGLYGYTF
TRBD1	TRBV5-4	TRBJ1-2	NA	TGTGCCAGCGAAACACTGGACAGGGCGAACTATGGCTACACCTTC	CASETLDRANYGYTF
NA	TRBV9	TRBJ2-3	NA	TGTGCCAGCAGCGCCCTTTCTAGCACAGATACGCAGTATTTT	CASSALSSTDTQYF
TRBD2	TRBV6-5	TRBJ2-1	NA	TGTGCCAGCAGTTACAGCGGGAGGAGGGATGAGCAGTTCTTC	CASSYSGRRDEQFF
NA	TRBV24-1	TRBJ2-5	NA	TGTGCCACCAGCGACCCGACTAGGGGAGGTGGAGAGACCCAGTACTTC	CATSDPTRGGGETQYF
TRBD1	TRBV19	TRBJ2-1	NA	TGTGCCAGTAGTTCCCTCTCGGGGACAGGTTTTGTTTATGAGCAGTTCTTC	CASSSLSGTGFVYEQFF
NA	TRBV2	TRBJ1-1	NA	TGTGCCAGCAGCTACACTGAAGCTTTCTTT	CASSYTEAFF
TRBD1	TRBV7-2	TRBJ2-7	NA	TGTGCCAGCAGCCCGTGGGACAGGGAGTACGGCTACGAGCAGTACTTC	CASSPWDREYGYEQYF
TRBD1	TRBV28	TRBJ2-7	NA	TGTGCCACCCGCCCGGGACAGGGCTACGAGCAGTACTTC	CATRPGQGYEQYF
TRBD1	TRBV4-3	TRBJ1-2	NA	TGCGCCAGCAGCGGACAGGACTATGGCTACACCTTC	CASSGQDYGYTF
NA	TRBV29-1	TRBJ1-2	NA	TGCAGCGTTGATAATCCAGGCGAACATGGCTACACCTTC	CSVDNPGEHGYTF
NA	TRBV14	TRBJ1-2	NA	TGTGCCAGCAGCCGAGCGGCCACAGGGTACTATGGCTACACCTTC	CASSRAATGYYGYTF
TRBD1	TRBV6-1	TRBJ2-3	NA	TGTGCCAGCAGTGAAGGACAGGGTAGCACAGATACGCAGTATTTT	CASSEGQGSTDTQYF
NA	TRBV11-2	TRBJ1-3	NA	TGTGCCAGCAGCTCCCTAGGACTCAGACTCACCTCTGGAAACACCATATATTTT	CASSSLGLRLTSGNTIYF
NA	TRBV28	TRBJ1-5	NA	TGTGCCAGCATCCTAGCAGCTAACAATCAGCCCCAGCATTTT	CASILAANNQPQHF
NA	TRBV27	TRBJ2-7	NA	TGTGCCAGCAGTTTATCAGGGGCGCCCGCCTACGAGCAGTACTTC	CASSLSGAPAYEQYF
NA	TRBV19	TRBJ1-1	NA	TGTGCCAGTCAGGGGTGGACTGAAGCTTTCTTT	CASQGWTEAFF
NA	TRBV11-3	TRBJ2-1	NA	TGTGCCAGCAGCCCCGGTTGGGTAGAGACAAATGAGCAGTTCTTC	CASSPGWVETNEQFF
TRBD2	TRBV14	TRBJ2-1	NA	TGTGCCAGCAGCTCGGGGGGGGTATCCTACAATGAGCAGTTCTTC	CASSSGGVSYNEQFF